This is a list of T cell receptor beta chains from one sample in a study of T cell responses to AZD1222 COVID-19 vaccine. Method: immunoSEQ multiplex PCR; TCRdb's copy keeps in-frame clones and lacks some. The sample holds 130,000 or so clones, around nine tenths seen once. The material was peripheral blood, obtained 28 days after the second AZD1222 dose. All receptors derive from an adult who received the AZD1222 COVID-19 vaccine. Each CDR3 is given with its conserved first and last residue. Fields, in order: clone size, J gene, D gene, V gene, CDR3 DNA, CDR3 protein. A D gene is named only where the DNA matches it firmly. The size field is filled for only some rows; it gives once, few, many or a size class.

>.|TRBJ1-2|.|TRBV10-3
TGTGCCATCAGTGACTATTATGGCTACACCTTC
CAISDYYGYTF
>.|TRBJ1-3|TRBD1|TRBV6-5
TGTGCCAGCAGGGACAGGGTAAACACCATATATTTT
CASRDRVNTIYF
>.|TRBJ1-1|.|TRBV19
TGTGCCAGTAGTAGCCTCCCAGGCAGGAACACTGAAGCTTTCTTT
CASSSLPGRNTEAFF
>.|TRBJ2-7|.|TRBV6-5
TGTGCCAGTCACACCGGGACACTGTACGAGCAGTACTTC
CASHTGTLYEQYF
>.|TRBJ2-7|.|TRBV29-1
TGCAGCTTCGTGGGCCGGGACAACTCCTACGAGCAGTACTTC
CSFVGRDNSYEQYF
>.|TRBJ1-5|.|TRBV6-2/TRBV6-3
TGTGCCAGCACCCCAACGGGAGGCAATCAGCCCCAGCATTTT
CASTPTGGNQPQHF
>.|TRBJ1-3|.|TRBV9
TGTGCCAGCAGCGCCAACATCGGAGGGTATTCCTCTGGAAACACCATATATTTT
CASSANIGGYSSGNTIYF
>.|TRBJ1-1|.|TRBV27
TGTGCCAGCAGTCCCACCGGGGGCCGGAACACTGAAGCTTTCTTT
CASSPTGGRNTEAFF
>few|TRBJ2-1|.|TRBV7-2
TGTGCCAGCAGCCGCAAAACATTGGTTTGGGAGCAGTTCTTC
CASSRKTLVWEQFF
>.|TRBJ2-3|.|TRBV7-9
TGTGCCAGCAGCTTAGCGATTGGGGATACGCAGTATTTT
CASSLAIGDTQYF
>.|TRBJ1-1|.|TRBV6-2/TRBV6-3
TGTGCCAGCAGTTATGGACCCGAAGCTTTCTTT
CASSYGPEAFF
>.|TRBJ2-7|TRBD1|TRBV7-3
TGTGCCAGCAGCGCCGCCGGGACAGGGGCCTACGAGCAGTACTTC
CASSAAGTGAYEQYF
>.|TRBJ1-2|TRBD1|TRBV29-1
TGCAGCGTTCGTACAGGGGATACCTATGGCTACACCTTC
CSVRTGDTYGYTF
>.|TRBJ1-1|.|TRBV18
TGTGCCAGCTCATCCCGGGCGGACGTAGCTTTCTTT
CASSSRADVAFF
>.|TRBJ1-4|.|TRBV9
TGTGCCAGCAGCTCTCATCAACCGGGACGGCTGTTTTTT
CASSSHQPGRLFF
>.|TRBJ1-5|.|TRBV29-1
TGCAGCGTTGGTACCAACAATCAGCCCCAGCATTTT
CSVGTNNQPQHF
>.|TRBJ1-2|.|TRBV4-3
TGCGCCAGCAGCCAAGAAGCCTTCGGCTATGGCTACACCTTC
CASSQEAFGYGYTF
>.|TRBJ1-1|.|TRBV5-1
TGCGCCAGCAGTGCCTCCATGAACACTGAAGCTTTCTTT
CASSASMNTEAFF
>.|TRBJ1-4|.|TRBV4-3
TGCGCCAGCAGCCACAGGGGAAGGGATGAAAAACTGTTTTTT
CASSHRGRDEKLFF
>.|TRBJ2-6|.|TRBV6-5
TGTGCCAGCAGCCGACAGGTTGCCGGGGCCAACGTCCTGACTTTC
CASSRQVAGANVLTF
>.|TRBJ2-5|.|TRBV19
TGTGCCAGTAGCCTCCCGAAGGGGGGGACCCAGTACTTC
CASSLPKGGTQYF
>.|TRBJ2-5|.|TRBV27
TGTGCCAGCAGTCCACAAGAGACCCAGTACTTC
CASSPQETQYF
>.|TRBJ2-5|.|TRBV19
TGTGCCAGTAGTATAGTCGCCGGCGGTGGGACCCAGTACTTC
CASSIVAGGGTQYF
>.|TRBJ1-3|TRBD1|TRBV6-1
TGTGCCAGCAGTGAAGCAGGGACAGGGGTAAACACCATATATTTT
CASSEAGTGVNTIYF